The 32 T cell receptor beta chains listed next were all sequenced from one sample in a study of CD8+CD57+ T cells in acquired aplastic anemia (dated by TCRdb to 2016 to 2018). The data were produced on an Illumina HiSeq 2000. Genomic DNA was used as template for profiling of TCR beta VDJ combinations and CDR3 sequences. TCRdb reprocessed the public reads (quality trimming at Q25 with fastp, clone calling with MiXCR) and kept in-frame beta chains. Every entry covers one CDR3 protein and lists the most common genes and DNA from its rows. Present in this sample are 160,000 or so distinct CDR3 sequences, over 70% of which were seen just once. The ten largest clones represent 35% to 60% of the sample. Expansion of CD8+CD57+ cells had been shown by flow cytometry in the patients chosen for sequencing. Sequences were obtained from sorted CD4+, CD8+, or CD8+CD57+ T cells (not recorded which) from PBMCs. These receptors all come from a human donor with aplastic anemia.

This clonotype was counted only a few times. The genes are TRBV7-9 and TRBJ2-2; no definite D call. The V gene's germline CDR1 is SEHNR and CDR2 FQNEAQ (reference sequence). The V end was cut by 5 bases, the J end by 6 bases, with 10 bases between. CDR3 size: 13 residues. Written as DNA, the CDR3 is TGTGCCAGCAGCACCCGTACATCCGGGGAGCTGTTTTTT. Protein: CASSTRTSGELFF.

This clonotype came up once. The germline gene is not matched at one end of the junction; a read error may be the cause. The CDR3 DNA is TGTGCCACCAGTGATCAGAGGGGCGTCTATGGCTGCACCTTC. Residues: CATSDQRGVYGCTF. The gene calls are TRBV24-1 and TRBJ1-2; a weak D match, TRBD1 (5 bases). Germline CDR1 reads KGHDR; CDR2 reads SFDVKD. The CDR3 consists of 14 residues.

CDR3 in amino acids: CASSSASFGRGDTEAFF. The CDR3 nucleotides are TGTGCCAGCAGCTCCGCCTCGTTTGGACGGGGAGACACTGAAGCTTTCTTT. J is TRBJ1-1 and V is TRBV7-9; D is undetermined. Germline loops: CDR1 SEHNR, CDR2 FQNEAQ (reference sequence). Trimming removed 4 bases at V and 3 bases at J, with 21 bases between. This CDR3 is built from 17 residues.

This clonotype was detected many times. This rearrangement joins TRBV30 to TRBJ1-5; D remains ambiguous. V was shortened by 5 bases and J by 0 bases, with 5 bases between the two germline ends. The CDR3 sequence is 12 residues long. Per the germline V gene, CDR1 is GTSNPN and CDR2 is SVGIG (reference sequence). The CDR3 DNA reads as TGTGCCTGGCCTCTTAGCAATCAGCCCCAGCATTTT. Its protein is CAWPLSNQPQHF.

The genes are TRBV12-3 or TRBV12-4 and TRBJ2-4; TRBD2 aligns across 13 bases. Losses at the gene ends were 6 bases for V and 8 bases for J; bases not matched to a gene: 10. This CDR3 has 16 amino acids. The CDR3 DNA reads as TGTGCCAGCAGGCCACTAGCGGGGGGGCAATACGACATTCAGTACTTC. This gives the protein CASRPLAGGQYDIQYF.

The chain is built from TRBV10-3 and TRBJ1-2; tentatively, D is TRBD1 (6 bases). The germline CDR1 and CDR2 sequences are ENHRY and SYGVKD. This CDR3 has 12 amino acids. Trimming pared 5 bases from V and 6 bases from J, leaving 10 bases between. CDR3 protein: CAISSPGDGYTF. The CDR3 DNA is TGTGCCATCAGTTCACCAGGGGATGGCTACACCTTC.

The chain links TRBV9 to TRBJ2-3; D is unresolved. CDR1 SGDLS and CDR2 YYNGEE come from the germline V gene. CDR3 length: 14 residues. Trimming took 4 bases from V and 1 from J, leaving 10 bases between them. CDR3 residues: CASSLRPRTDTQYF. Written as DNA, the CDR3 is TGTGCCAGCAGCCTCCGACCCCGCACAGATACGCAGTATTTT. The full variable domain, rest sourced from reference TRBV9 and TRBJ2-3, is DSGVTQTPKHLITATGQRVTLRCSPRSGDLSVYWYQQSLDQGLQFLIQYYNGEERAKGNILERFSAQQFPDLHSELNLSSLELGDSALYFCASSLRPRTDTQYFGPGTRLTVL.

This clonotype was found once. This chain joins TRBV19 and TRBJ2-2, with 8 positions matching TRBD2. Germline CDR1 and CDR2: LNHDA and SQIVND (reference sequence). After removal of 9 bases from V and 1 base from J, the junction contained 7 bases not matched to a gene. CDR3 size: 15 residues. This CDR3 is CASGLLAGNTGELFF. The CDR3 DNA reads TGTGCCAGCGGCCTTCTAGCGGGGAACACCGGGGAGCTGTTTTTT.

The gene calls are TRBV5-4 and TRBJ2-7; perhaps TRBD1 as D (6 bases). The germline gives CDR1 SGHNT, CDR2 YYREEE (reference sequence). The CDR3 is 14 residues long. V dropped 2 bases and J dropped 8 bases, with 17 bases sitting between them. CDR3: CASSLNPRTEQQYF. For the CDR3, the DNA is TGTGCCAGCAGCTTAAACCCAAGGACAGAGCAGCAGTACTTC.

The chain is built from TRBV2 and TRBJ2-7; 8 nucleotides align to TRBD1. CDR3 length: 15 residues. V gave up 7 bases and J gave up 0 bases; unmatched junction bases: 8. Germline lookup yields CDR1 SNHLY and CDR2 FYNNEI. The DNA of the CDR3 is TGTGCCAGCAACAACGGGACAGGCGACTCCTACGAGCAGTACTTC. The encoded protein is CASNNGTGDSYEQYF.

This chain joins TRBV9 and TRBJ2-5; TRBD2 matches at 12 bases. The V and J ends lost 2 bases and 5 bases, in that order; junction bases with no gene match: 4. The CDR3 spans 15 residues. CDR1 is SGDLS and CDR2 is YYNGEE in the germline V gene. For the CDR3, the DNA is TGTGCCAGCAGCGTTGGACTAGCGGGGATGGAGACCCAGTACTTC. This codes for CASSVGLAGMETQYF.

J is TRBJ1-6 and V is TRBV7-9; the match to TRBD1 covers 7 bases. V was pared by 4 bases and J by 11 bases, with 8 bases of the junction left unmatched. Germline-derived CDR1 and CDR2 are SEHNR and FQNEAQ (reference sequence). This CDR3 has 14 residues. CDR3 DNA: TGTGCCAGCAGCTCGGGACAGTTAGTCACACCCCTCCACTTT. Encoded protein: CASSSGQLVTPLHF.

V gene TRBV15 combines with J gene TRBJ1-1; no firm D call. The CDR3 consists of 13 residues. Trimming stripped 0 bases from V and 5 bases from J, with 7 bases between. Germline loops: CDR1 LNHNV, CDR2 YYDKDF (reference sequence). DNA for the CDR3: TGTGCCACCAGCAGAGATCGAGTGACTGAAGCTTTCTTT. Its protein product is CATSRDRVTEAFF.

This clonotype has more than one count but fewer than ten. This chain's CDR3 is CAISAGISYEQYF. CDR3 coding DNA: TGTGCCATCAGTGCCGGGATCTCCTACGAGCAGTACTTC. The chain recombines TRBV10-3 with TRBJ2-7, with D perhaps matching TRBD2 (5 bases). Germline loops: CDR1 ENHRY, CDR2 SYGVKD. The ends were cut back, 4 bases at V and 0 bases at J, with 7 bases in the middle. This CDR3 comprises 13 residues.

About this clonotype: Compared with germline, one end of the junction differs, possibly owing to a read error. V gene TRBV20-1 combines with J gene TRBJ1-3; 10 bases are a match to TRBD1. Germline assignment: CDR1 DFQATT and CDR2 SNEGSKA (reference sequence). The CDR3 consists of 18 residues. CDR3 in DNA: TGCAGTGTTAGAGATGAGGGACAGGGGAGAATATCTGGAAACACCATATATTTT. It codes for CSVRDEGQGRISGNTIYF.

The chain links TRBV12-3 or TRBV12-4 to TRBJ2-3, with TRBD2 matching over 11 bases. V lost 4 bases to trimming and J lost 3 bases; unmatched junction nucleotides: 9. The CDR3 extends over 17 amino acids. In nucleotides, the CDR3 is TGTGCCAGCAGTTCCAGACTAGCGGGGCTTGGTACAGATACGCAGTATTTT. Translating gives CASSSRLAGLGTDTQYF.

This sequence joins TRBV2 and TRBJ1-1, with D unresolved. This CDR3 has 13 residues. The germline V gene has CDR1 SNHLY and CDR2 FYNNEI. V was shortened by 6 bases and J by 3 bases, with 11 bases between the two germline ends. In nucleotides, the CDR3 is TGTGCCAGCAGCCGAAGGGTGGACACTGAAGCTTTCTTT. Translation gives CASSRRVDTEAFF.

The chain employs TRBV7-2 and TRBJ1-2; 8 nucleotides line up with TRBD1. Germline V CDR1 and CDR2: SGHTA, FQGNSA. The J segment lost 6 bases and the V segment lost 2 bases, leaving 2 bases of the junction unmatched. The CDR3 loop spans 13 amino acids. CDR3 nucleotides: TGTGCCAGCAGCTTATGGACAGGGAATGGCTACACCTTC. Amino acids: CASSLWTGNGYTF. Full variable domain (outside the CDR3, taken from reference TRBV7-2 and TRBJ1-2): GAGVSQSPSNKVTEKGKDVELRCDPISGHTALYWYRQSLGQGLEFLIYFQGNSAPDKSGLPSDRFSAERTGGSVSTLTIQRTQQEDSAVYLCASSLWTGNGYTFGSGTRLTVV.

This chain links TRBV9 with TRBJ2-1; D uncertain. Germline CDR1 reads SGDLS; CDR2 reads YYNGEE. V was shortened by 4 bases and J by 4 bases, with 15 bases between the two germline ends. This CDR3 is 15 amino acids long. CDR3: CASSSLDPFYNEQFF. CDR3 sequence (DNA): TGTGCCAGCAGCTCTCTGGACCCCTTTTACAATGAGCAGTTCTTC.

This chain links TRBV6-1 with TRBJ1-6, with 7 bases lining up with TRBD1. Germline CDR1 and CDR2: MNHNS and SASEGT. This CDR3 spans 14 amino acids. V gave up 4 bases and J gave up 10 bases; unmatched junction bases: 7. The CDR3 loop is CASSADRVLSPLHF. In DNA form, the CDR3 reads TGTGCCAGCAGTGCCGACAGGGTACTGTCACCCCTCCACTTT.

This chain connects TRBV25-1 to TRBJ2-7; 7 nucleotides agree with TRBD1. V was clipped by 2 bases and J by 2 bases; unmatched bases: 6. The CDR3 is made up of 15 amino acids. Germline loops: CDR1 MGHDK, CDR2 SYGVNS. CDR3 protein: CASSEGTALPYEQYF. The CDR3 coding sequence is TGTGCCAGCAGTGAAGGGACAGCCCTTCCCTACGAGCAGTACTTC.

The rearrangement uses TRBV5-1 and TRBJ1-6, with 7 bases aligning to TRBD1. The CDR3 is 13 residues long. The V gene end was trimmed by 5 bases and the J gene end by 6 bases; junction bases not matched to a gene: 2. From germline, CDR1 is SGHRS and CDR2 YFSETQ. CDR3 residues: CASSWDSNSPLHF. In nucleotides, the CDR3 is TGCGCCAGCAGTTGGGACAGTAATTCACCCCTCCACTTT.

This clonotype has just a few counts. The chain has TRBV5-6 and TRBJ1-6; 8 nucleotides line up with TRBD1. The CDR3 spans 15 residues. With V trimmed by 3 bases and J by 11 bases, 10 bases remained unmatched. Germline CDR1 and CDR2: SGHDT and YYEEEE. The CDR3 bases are TGTGCCAGCAGCTCAGGACAGGGCCCGTTACCACCCCTCCACTTT. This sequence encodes CASSSGQGPLPPLHF.

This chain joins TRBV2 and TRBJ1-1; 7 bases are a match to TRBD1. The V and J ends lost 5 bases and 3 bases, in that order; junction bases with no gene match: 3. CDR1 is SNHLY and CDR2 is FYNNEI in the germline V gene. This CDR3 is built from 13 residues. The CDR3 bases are TGTGCCAGCAGTTATGACAGGGACACTGAAGCTTTCTTT. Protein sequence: CASSYDRDTEAFF.

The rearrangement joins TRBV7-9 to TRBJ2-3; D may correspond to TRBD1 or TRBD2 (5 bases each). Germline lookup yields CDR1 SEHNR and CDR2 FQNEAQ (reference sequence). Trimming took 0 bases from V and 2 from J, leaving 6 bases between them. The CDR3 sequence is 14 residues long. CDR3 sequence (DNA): TGTGCCAGCAGCTTAGCGGGGACCACAGATACGCAGTATTTT. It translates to CASSLAGTTDTQYF.

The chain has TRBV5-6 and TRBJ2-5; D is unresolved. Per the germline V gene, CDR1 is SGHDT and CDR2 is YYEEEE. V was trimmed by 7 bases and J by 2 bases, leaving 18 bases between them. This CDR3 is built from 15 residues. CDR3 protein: CASSPPSDPQETQYF. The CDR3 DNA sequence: TGTGCCAGCTCACCACCGTCGGATCCGCAAGAGACCCAGTACTTC.

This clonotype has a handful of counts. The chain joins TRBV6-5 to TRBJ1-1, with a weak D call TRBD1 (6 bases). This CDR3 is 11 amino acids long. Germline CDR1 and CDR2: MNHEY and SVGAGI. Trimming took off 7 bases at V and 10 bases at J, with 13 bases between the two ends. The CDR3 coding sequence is TGTGCCAGCATTAGGGGGGGGACAGCTTTCTTT. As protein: CASIRGGTAFF.

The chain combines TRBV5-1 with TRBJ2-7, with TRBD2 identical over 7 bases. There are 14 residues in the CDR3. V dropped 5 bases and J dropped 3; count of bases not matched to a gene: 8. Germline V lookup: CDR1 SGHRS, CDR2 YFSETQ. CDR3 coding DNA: TGCGCCAGCAGTTGGACTAGTAGGGACTACGAGCAGTACTTC. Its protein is CASSWTSRDYEQYF.

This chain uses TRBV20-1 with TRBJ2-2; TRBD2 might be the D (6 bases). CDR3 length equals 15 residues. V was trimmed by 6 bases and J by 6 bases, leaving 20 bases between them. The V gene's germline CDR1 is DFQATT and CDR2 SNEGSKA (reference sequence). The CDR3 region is CSAPGSGATAGELFF. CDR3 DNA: TGCAGTGCCCCAGGGTCGGGAGCTACCGCCGGGGAGCTGTTTTTT.

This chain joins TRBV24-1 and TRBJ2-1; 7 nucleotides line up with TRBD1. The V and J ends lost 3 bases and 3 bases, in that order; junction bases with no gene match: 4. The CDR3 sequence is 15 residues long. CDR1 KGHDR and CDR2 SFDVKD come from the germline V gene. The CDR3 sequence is CATSDRAGGYNEQFF. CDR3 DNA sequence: TGTGCCACCAGTGATCGGGCAGGGGGCTACAATGAGCAGTTCTTC.

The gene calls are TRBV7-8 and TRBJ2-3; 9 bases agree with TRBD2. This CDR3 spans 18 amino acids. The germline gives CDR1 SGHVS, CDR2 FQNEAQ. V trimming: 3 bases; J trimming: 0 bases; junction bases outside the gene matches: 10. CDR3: CASSLDSGGPSSTDTQYF. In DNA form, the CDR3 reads TGTGCCAGCAGCTTGGATAGCGGGGGACCGTCTAGCACAGATACGCAGTATTTT.

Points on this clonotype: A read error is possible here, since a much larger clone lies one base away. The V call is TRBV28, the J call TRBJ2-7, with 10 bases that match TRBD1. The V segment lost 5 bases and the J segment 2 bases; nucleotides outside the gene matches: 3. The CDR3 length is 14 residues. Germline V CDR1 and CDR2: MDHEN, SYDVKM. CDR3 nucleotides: TGTGCCAGCAGTGACAGGGGGCCTCCCTACGAGCAGTACGTC. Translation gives CASSDRGPPYEQYV.